A single sample gave rise to the 11 T cell receptor beta chains below, sequenced in a study of blood T cell repertoires in COVID-19. Produced via immunoSEQ multiplex PCR; TCRdb's table is partial and in-frame only. The repertoire has about 28,000 clones, 65% to 90% of them found once; the top ten carry about 25%. Sequenced: peripheral blood. All receptors come from a human donor in a cohort sampled during active COVID-19.

The rearrangement uses TRBV6-4 and TRBJ2-2; D is possibly TRBD2 (6 bases). Germline lookup yields CDR1 MRHNA and CDR2 SNTAGT. The CDR3 covers 15 residues. Trimming removed 6 bases from V and 1 base from J, with 12 bases in between. The CDR3 region has the DNA TGTGCCAGCAGCCCCCTGGGGGGGAACACCGGGGAGCTGTTTTTT. Its translation: CASSPLGGNTGELFF.

J is TRBJ2-1 and V is TRBV24-1, with D unresolved. CDR3 length equals 13 residues. Trimming stripped 8 bases from V and 3 bases from J, with 10 bases between. CDR1 and CDR2 from the germline V gene are KGHDR and SFDVKD. The CDR3 region has the DNA TGTGCCACCAATCGGGTGGGCTACAATGAGCAGTTCTTC. Amino acid sequence: CATNRVGYNEQFF.

This clone was seen a few times. The CDR3 DNA is TGTGCCAGTAGCCGAATTCTGGGGGCCGCCCAGCATTTT. Translation: CASSRILGAAQHF. The chain employs TRBV19 and TRBJ1-5; possibly TRBD1 for D (6 bases). The CDR3 sequence is 13 residues long. The germline V gene has CDR1 LNHDA and CDR2 SQIVND (reference sequence). V lost 6 bases and J 11 bases, leaving 17 bases between the germline ends.

The chain uses TRBV2 and TRBJ1-1; the D is unclear. Germline CDR1 SNHLY, CDR2 FYNNEI. The CDR3 is made up of 13 amino acids. DNA for the CDR3: TGTGCAATCCCGGGGAGCAGGCCCACTGAAGCTTTCTTT. Translation: CAIPGSRPTEAFF.

The chain is built from TRBV25-1 and TRBJ2-7; D possibly corresponds to TRBD1 (5 bases). Per the germline V gene, CDR1 is MGHDK and CDR2 is SYGVNS. This CDR3 is built from 15 residues. V was clipped by 7 bases and J by 3 bases, with 19 bases between them. CDR3 loop: CASTDSGQKSYEQYF. The CDR3 DNA reads as TGTGCCAGCACCGACTCCGGACAAAAAAGCTACGAGCAGTACTTC.

The chain couples TRBV18 to TRBJ2-3; D unclear. Germline V gives CDR1 KGHSH, CDR2 LQKENI. There are 12 residues in the CDR3. Trimming removed 2 bases from V and 6 bases from J, with 6 bases in between. The CDR3 nucleotides read TGTGCCAGCTCACCAGCGATGGATACGCAGTATTTT. It is translated as CASSPAMDTQYF.

This clone was counted once. The V and J genes are TRBV12-5 and TRBJ1-2; 8 positions match TRBD1. Per germline, CDR1 LGHNT and CDR2 FRNRAP. Trimming took 5 bases from V and 3 from J; bases not matched to a gene: 11. The CDR3 runs to 16 residues. CDR3 sequence: CASGPDRGRADYGYTF. The CDR3 DNA reads as TGTGCTAGTGGTCCCGACAGGGGCCGGGCTGACTATGGCTACACCTTC.

The genes are TRBV3-1 (or the pseudogene TRBV3-2) and TRBJ2-7; a weak D match, TRBD1 (6 bases). CDR3 size: 13 residues. CDR1 and CDR2 (germline): LGHDT, YNNKEL (reference sequence). Trimming pared 5 bases from V and 1 base from J, leaving 9 bases between. DNA for the CDR3: TGTGCCAGCAGCGTTCAGGGGTCCTACGAGCAGTACTTC. It codes for CASSVQGSYEQYF.

This clone has a handful of counts. The CDR3 DNA is TGCGCCAGCAGCCAACTTTCGACTAGCGGGGGAGCGACCCAGTACTTC. This sequence encodes CASSQLSTSGGATQYF. This chain uses TRBV4-1 with TRBJ2-5, with 12 bases that match TRBD2. The CDR3 length is 16 residues. The V segment lost 2 bases and the J segment 7 bases; nucleotides outside the gene matches: 8. CDR1 and CDR2 from the germline V gene are MGHRA and YSYEKL.

This clone was counted a single time. The chain recombines TRBV11-2 with TRBJ1-6, with D possibly matching TRBD1 (6 bases). The CDR3 has 15 amino acids. Per the germline V gene, CDR1 is SGHAT and CDR2 is FQNNGV. V was trimmed by 3 bases and J by 6 bases, leaving 12 bases between them. CDR3 protein: CASSFLGQPNSPLHF. The CDR3 nucleotides read TGTGCCAGCAGCTTTTTAGGACAGCCTAATTCACCCCTCCACTTT.

The chain recombines TRBV28 with TRBJ1-5; no clear D gene. This CDR3 spans 15 amino acids. Between the trimmed V and J ends, which lost 3 bases and 2 bases, there was a span of 11 bases. Looked up from germline, CDR1 is MDHEN and CDR2 is SYDVKM. CDR3 amino acids: CASSFPGKGNQPQHF. The DNA for the CDR3 is TGTGCCAGCAGTTTCCCGGGGAAGGGCAATCAGCCCCAGCATTTT.